The sample holds a few counts of the clone carrying this T cell receptor (beta chain). Its matching antigen is unknown. The sample belongs to a study of beta chain features in type 1 diabetes. Study in general: Regarding age, gender and cell yields, patients proved similar to healthy donors. Study observations and caveats: Amplification by PCR could prefer shorter templates, with the same effect in patients and controls. At VDJ recombination sites, type 1 diabetes patients had fewer insertions and more deleted nucleotides. Among patients with Type 1 diabetes, TCRB CDR3s were moderately but significantly shorter in every one of the four CD4+ subsets.

The whole isolated RNA underwent reverse transcription, so sequencing captured expressed TCRB transcripts. The protocol was immunoSEQ multiplex PCR, while the TCRdb copy is restricted to in-frame clones and leaves out a portion. The sample records about 270,000 clones, more than 13% being singletons. Germline lookup yields CDR1 SGHTA and CDR2 FQGTGA. V lost 1 base, J lost 5 bases, and 8 bases stayed unmatched. This CDR3 contains 16 residues. The gene calls are TRBV7-3 and TRBJ2-5, with 9 nucleotides matching TRBD2. The source of this sequence is a man aged 25 to 40 with type 1 diabetes. What was sequenced was naive CD4+ T cells from blood. In nucleotides, the CDR3 is TGTGCCAGCAGCTTAAATAGCGGGAGTCCGTGGGAGACCCAGTACTTC. Protein: CASSLNSGSPWETQYF.